The clone carrying this TCR beta chain was detected once. The antigen remains undetermined. TCRdb's table, derived via immunoSEQ multiplex PCR, lists solely in-frame clones and lacks some. The data contain 70,000 to 95,000 clones, more than 80% of them singletons. The V and J ends lost 4 bases and 0 bases respectively, with 7 bases between them. Looked up from germline, CDR1 is GTSNPN and CDR2 is SVGIG (reference sequence). The CDR3 runs to 13 residues. These data belong to a study of siplizumab effects on memory and regulatory T cells. Study results and limitations: Unstimulated subsets were the mapping target of only a minor fraction of alloreactive clones. The alloresponse seemed to draw substantially on naive T cells, which appeared more diverse than memory cells. Suppressive function of proliferating Tregs from siplizumab cultures was not confirmed.

The TCR sequence derives from a human donor in good health. The chain recombines TRBV30 with TRBJ1-5, with D possibly TRBD1 on 5 matching bases. The material sequenced was CD4+ T cells sorted from blood. The DNA of the CDR3 is TGTGCCTGGACCACAGGTAGCAATCAGCCCCAGCATTTT. Encoded protein: CAWTTGSNQPQHF. Filled out from reference TRBV30 and TRBJ1-5, the complete variable domain reads SQTIHQWPATLVQPVGSPLSLECTVEGTSNPNLYWYRQAAGRGLQLLFYSVGIGQISSEVPQNLSASRPQDRQFILSSKKLLLSDSGFYLCAWTTGSNQPQHFGDGTRLSIL.